The 27 T cell receptor beta chains presented below share a single source sample, sequenced in a study of breast tumors, draining lymph nodes, adjacent tissues. The lymph nodes were axillary draining lymph nodes from breast cancer patients. TCRdb recomputed calls from the multiplex PCR reads with MiXCR, one row per CDR3 protein. The data contain some 120,000 distinct CDR3 sequences, 15% to 20% of them singletons. Material: axillary lymph node tissue. These receptors were obtained from a female donor with breast cancer. Some clones in this sample may be carry-over from other donors' samples.

This clonotype has a count of ten or more. The chain recombines TRBV5-6 with TRBJ1-6; D is undetermined. V lost 2 bases and J 5 bases, leaving 11 bases between the germline ends. The CDR3 consists of 15 residues. CDR1 and CDR2 (germline): SGHDT, YYEEEE. The CDR3 spells CASSFYGRDNSPLHF. CDR3 coding DNA: TGTGCCAGCAGCTTTTATGGGAGGGATAATTCACCCCTCCACTTT.

This clonotype was detected ten times or more. The V and J genes are TRBV20-1 and TRBJ2-3; D unresolved. Germline loops: CDR1 DFQATT, CDR2 SNEGSKA (reference sequence). The CDR3 spans 13 residues. The V gene lost 1 base and the J gene lost 4 bases, with 9 bases spanning the gap. This chain's CDR3 is CSARAYGADTQYF. In DNA form, the CDR3 reads TGCAGTGCTAGAGCCTACGGCGCAGATACGCAGTATTTT.

V gene TRBV14 combines with J gene TRBJ1-1; no clear D gene. This CDR3 contains 11 residues. In germline, CDR1 is SGHDN, CDR2 FVKESK. Trimming shortened V by 5 bases and J by 2 bases, and 3 bases separated the two germline ends. CDR3 in DNA: TGTGCCAGCAGCACTAACACTGAAGCTTTCTTT. Its protein product is CASSTNTEAFF.

This clonotype was observed at least ten times. The chain combines TRBV15 with TRBJ2-1; 8 positions match TRBD2. V dropped 1 base and J dropped 0; count of bases not matched to a gene: 2. The CDR3 has 16 residues. Looked up from germline, CDR1 is LNHNV and CDR2 is YYDKDF (reference sequence). DNA for the CDR3: TGTGCCACCAGCAGAGCTCGGGGGGGCTCCTACAATGAGCAGTTCTTC. Amino acids: CATSRARGGSYNEQFF. The entire variable domain, with the rest obtained from reference TRBV15 and TRBJ2-1, is as follows: DAMVIQNPRYQVTQFGKPVTLSCSQTLNHNVMYWYQQKSSQAPKLLFHYYDKDFNNEADTPDNFQSRRPNTSFCFLDIRSPGLGDTAMYLCATSRARGGSYNEQFFGPGTRLTVL.

This clonotype was detected ten times or more. The gene calls are TRBV6-2 or TRBV6-3 and TRBJ2-2, with D uncertain. The CDR3 covers 12 residues. Germline CDR1 MNHEY, CDR2 SVGEGT. V lost 7 bases, J lost 7 bases, and 10 bases lay in between. The CDR3, as DNA: TGTGCCAGCAACCCATCGGGCGGGGAGCTGTTTTTT. Translating gives CASNPSGGELFF.

This clonotype was seen many times. J is TRBJ2-1 and V is TRBV6-4; TRBD2 aligns across 8 bases. CDR3 length: 15 amino acids. Germline V gives CDR1 MRHNA, CDR2 SNTAGT. The trim removed 5 bases at V and 10 bases at J, leaving 13 bases unmatched. CDR3 nucleotide sequence: TGTGCCAGCAGTCCGGGACTAGGTACAATCGAAGAGCAGTTCTTC. This sequence encodes CASSPGLGTIEEQFF.

This clonotype turned up a few times. The chain recombines TRBV5-1 with TRBJ1-6; D is unresolved. From germline, CDR1 is SGHRS and CDR2 YFSETQ. CDR3 size: 16 residues. Trimming cost V 0 bases and J 6 bases, with 13 bases left between them. The CDR3 DNA follows: TGCGCCAGCAGCTTGGCGGGGATGAGGTCTAATTCACCCCTCCACTTT. Protein: CASSLAGMRSNSPLHF.

This clonotype was seen ten or more times. The chain has TRBV20-1 and TRBJ2-7, with D maybe TRBD2 (5 bases). Per germline, CDR1 DFQATT and CDR2 SNEGSKA (reference sequence). The CDR3 is 17 residues long. V was clipped by 4 bases and J by 1 base, with 23 bases between them. The CDR3: CSAISPQRHLTSYEQYF. Written as DNA, the CDR3 is TGCAGTGCTATCTCCCCCCAGCGGCACCTCACATCCTACGAGCAGTACTTC.

This rearrangement joins TRBV28 to TRBJ2-7; the match to TRBD2 covers 9 bases. Germline assignment: CDR1 MDHEN and CDR2 SYDVKM. Germline trimming cut 8 bases from V and 5 bases from J; bases unmatched to any gene: 10. The CDR3 is 14 residues long. The CDR3 reads CASFPGGRAHEQYF. Here the CDR3 DNA reads TGTGCCAGCTTCCCGGGCGGGAGGGCCCACGAGCAGTACTTC.

This clonotype has a count of ten or more. The rearrangement uses TRBV20-1 and TRBJ2-2, with D unclear. With 3 bases removed from V and 3 bases from J, the gap between germline ends came to 8 bases. The CDR3 extends over 13 amino acids. Germline values: CDR1 DFQATT, CDR2 SNEGSKA (reference sequence). CDR3 in DNA: TGCAGTGCTAGTAGTCCGGACACCGGGGAGCTGTTTTTT. Translation gives CSASSPDTGELFF.

This clonotype was observed a single time. The V and J genes are TRBV13 and TRBJ1-1; 7 nucleotides align to TRBD1. V lost 2 bases, J lost 0 bases, and 3 bases stayed unmatched. The CDR3 totals 15 residues. CDR1 and CDR2 (germline): PRHDT, FYEKMQ (reference sequence). This CDR3 reads CASSLIGTVNTEAFF. The CDR3 region has the DNA TGTGCCAGCAGCTTAATCGGGACAGTGAACACTGAAGCTTTCTTT. The entire variable domain, with the rest obtained from reference TRBV13 and TRBJ1-1, is as follows: AAGVIQSPRHLIKEKRETATLKCYPIPRHDTVYWYQQGPGQDPQFLISFYEKMQSDKGSIPDRFSAQQFSDYHSELNMSSLELGDSALYFCASSLIGTVNTEAFFGQGTRLTVV.

In regard to this clonotype: The junction and the germline gene differ at one end; a read error may be behind it. This chain connects TRBV27 to TRBJ1-4; D unclear. Looked up from germline, CDR1 is MNHEY and CDR2 is SMNVEV (reference sequence). CDR3 length: 15 amino acids. CDR3 sequence (DNA): TGTGCCAGCAGTTTATCCGCCACCTTTAATGAAGAACTGTTTTTT. Its protein is CASSLSATFNEELFF.

As to this clonotype: This could be a read error, since a much larger clone is one nucleotide away. This sequence joins TRBV5-1 and TRBJ1-4; D perhaps matches TRBD1 (6 bases). The CDR3 loop spans 15 amino acids. The V gene's germline CDR1 is SGHRS and CDR2 YFSETQ. CDR3 sequence: CASSPQTGGGEKLLF. The CDR3 nucleotides are TGCGCCAGCAGCCCCCAGACAGGAGGGGGTGAAAAACTGCTTTTT. Variable domain in full (rest from reference TRBV5-1 and TRBJ1-4): KAGVTQTPRYLIKTRGQQVTLSCSPISGHRSVSWYQQTPGQGLQFLFEYFSETQRNKGNFPGRFSGRQFSNSRSEMNVSTLELGDSALYLCASSPQTGGGEKLLFGSGTQLSVL.

This clonotype was detected many times. This chain joins TRBV25-1 and TRBJ2-1; perhaps D is TRBD1 or TRBD2 (5 bases each). V lost 2 bases and J lost 8, with 13 bases in between. The CDR3 sequence is 14 residues long. Germline CDR1 is MGHDK and CDR2 is SYGVNS. The CDR3 here is CASSEGLGVHEQFF. The CDR3 bases are TGTGCCAGCAGTGAAGGCCTGGGGGTACATGAGCAGTTCTTC. Full variable domain (outside the CDR3, taken from reference TRBV25-1 and TRBJ2-1): EADIYQTPRYLVIGTGKKITLECSQTMGHDKMYWYQQDPGMELHLIHYSYGVNSTEKGDLSSESTVSRIRTEHFPLTLESARPSHTSQYLCASSEGLGVHEQFFGPGTRLTVL.

Ten or more counts support this clonotype. The rearrangement links TRBV19 to TRBJ2-3, with D possibly being TRBD2 (5 bases). The germline CDR1 and CDR2 sequences are LNHDA and SQIVND (reference sequence). The ends were cut back, 1 base at V and 2 bases at J, with 10 bases in the middle. The CDR3 is 15 residues long. CDR3 DNA: TGTGCCAGTAGTATAGGGACTGGACCCACAGATACGCAGTATTTT. This encodes CASSIGTGPTDTQYF.

This clonotype was detected once. The chain has TRBV6-5 and TRBJ1-1; the match to TRBD1 covers 7 bases. The CDR3 runs 14 residues. Germline CDR1 and CDR2: MNHEY and SVGAGI. V lost 6 bases to trimming and J lost 1 base; unmatched junction nucleotides: 5. CDR3 loop: CASSYRTGNTEAFF. The DNA for the CDR3 is TGTGCCAGCAGCTACAGGACAGGGAACACTGAAGCTTTCTTT.

Many counts were recorded for this clonotype. The chain recombines TRBV24-1 with TRBJ1-2; 7 positions agree with TRBD1. The germline V gene encodes CDR1 KGHDR and CDR2 SFDVKD. This CDR3 contains 15 residues. V shed 4 bases, J shed 1 base, and the junction held 5 bases outside the gene matches. The CDR3 region is CATSETGLDNYGYTF. The CDR3 nucleotides read TGTGCCACCAGTGAGACAGGGTTGGATAACTATGGCTACACCTTC.

About this clonotype itself: A much larger clonotype is one base distant, so this may be a read error. The gene calls are TRBV19 and TRBJ2-2; 8 positions agree with TRBD1. Germline V lookup: CDR1 LNHDA, CDR2 SQIVND (reference sequence). CDR3 length: 18 amino acids. The CDR3 sequence: CANSITLPGQANTGELFF. DNA for the CDR3: TGTGCCAATAGTATCACCCTGCCGGGACAGGCGAACACCGGGGAGCTGTTTTTT.

The sample holds one count of this clonotype. This may arise from a read error, as a much more abundant clone is one base away. This chain links TRBV14 with TRBJ1-2; perhaps TRBD1 as D (5 bases). The CDR3 spans 14 residues. The germline gives CDR1 SGHDN, CDR2 FVKESK. With 3 bases removed from V and 12 bases from J, the gap between germline ends came to 20 bases. CDR3 protein: CASSHNAGPRGHTF. DNA of the CDR3: TGTGCCAGCAGCCACAACGCGGGCCCTAGGGGCCACACCTTC.

In its sample, this clonotype was seen many times. The chain recombines TRBV6-1 with TRBJ2-7, with 7 bases that match TRBD2. Germline V gene sequence: CDR1 MNHNS, CDR2 SASEGT. The CDR3 runs 12 residues. CDR3 sequence reads: CAHWGGSYEQYF. CDR3 coding DNA: TGTGCTCATTGGGGCGGGAGCTACGAGCAGTACTTC.

A word on this clonotype: This may arise from a read error, as a much more abundant clone is one base away. The chain joins TRBV4-1 to TRBJ2-2; maybe TRBD1 (7 bases). CDR1 MGHRA and CDR2 YSYEKL come from the germline V gene. The CDR3 consists of 15 residues. As DNA, the CDR3 is TGCGTCAGCAGCCGCGGGACAGCGGACACCGGGGAGCTGTTTTTT. It encodes CVSSRGTADTGELFF.

This clonotype was seen ten or more times. V gene TRBV5-8 combines with J gene TRBJ2-5, with unresolved D. The CDR3 runs to 13 residues. The germline V gene has CDR1 SGHTS and CDR2 YDEGEE. V was trimmed by 4 bases and J by 2 bases, leaving 9 bases between them. CDR3 bases: TGTGCCAGCAGCACCGAATTACAAGAGACCCAGTACTTC. The encoded protein is CASSTELQETQYF.

This clonotype was seen repeatedly, ten times or more. The rearrangement joins TRBV25-1 to TRBJ1-5; TRBD1 might be the D (5 bases). CDR1 is MGHDK, CDR2 SYGVNS, per germline. The V gene lost 3 bases and the J gene lost 4 bases, with 10 bases spanning the gap. The CDR3 is 14 residues long. CDR3 region: CASSDLGVNQPQHF. CDR3 bases: TGTGCCAGCAGTGACTTAGGGGTTAATCAGCCCCAGCATTTT.

This clonotype was counted many times. The CDR3 DNA sequence: TGTGCCAGCAGTTTAACTCGGACTAGCCCCTCCTACAATGAGCAGTTCTTC. Translating gives CASSLTRTSPSYNEQFF. The V gene is TRBV7-2, the J gene TRBJ2-1, with 8 bases that match TRBD2. V was pared by 6 bases and J by 0 bases, with 10 bases of the junction left unmatched. The CDR3 spans 17 residues. Germline values: CDR1 SGHTA, CDR2 FQGNSA. The full variable domain, its missing parts supplied by reference TRBV7-2 and TRBJ2-1, is GAGVSQSPSNKVTEKGKDVELRCDPISGHTALYWYRQSLGQGLEFLIYFQGNSAPDKSGLPSDRFSAERTGGSVSTLTIQRTQQEDSAVYLCASSLTRTSPSYNEQFFGPGTRLTVL.

This clonotype came up many times. The chain carries TRBV6-5 and TRBJ1-2, with TRBD1 matching over 9 bases. The trim removed 4 bases at V and 1 base at J, leaving 7 bases unmatched. Germline assignment: CDR1 MNHEY and CDR2 SVGAGI. The CDR3 covers 16 residues. CDR3 sequence: CASSSSQGAVNYGYTF. The CDR3 DNA sequence: TGTGCCAGCAGTTCCTCACAGGGGGCGGTTAACTATGGCTACACCTTC.

This clonotype was seen a handful of times. Compared with germline, one end of the junction differs, possibly owing to a read error. J is TRBJ2-7 and V is TRBV9; tentative D call: TRBD2 (5 bases). The CDR3 is made up of 14 amino acids. From germline, CDR1 is SGDLS and CDR2 YYNGEE. The CDR3: CASGVGGVSYEQYF. For the CDR3, the DNA is TGTGCCAGCGGCGTAGGAGGAGTTTCCTACGAGCAGTACTTC.

In its sample, this clonotype was seen a few times. Since a much larger clone is just one base distant, this may be a read error. The chain is built from TRBV4-1 and TRBJ2-7, with a possible D match to TRBD1 (5 bases). CDR1 and CDR2 from the germline V gene are MGHRA and YSYEKL. The CDR3 loop spans 15 amino acids. The V gene lost 0 bases and the J gene lost 3 bases, with 12 bases spanning the gap. The CDR3 region is CASSQESQGVYEQYF. The CDR3 DNA follows: TGCGCCAGCAGCCAAGAATCTCAGGGTGTCTACGAGCAGTACTTC.